Included here is one T cell receptor beta chain sequence, with context. Its target is unknown. The CDR3 is 15 residues long. Germline CDR1 is SNHLY and CDR2 is FYNNEI. The V gene lost 9 bases and the J gene lost 1 base, with 18 bases spanning the gap. These data are taken from a study of shared clonotypes between healthy human individuals. Study outcomes and limitations: Even with large depth, rarefaction showed that sorted-subset sequencing was incomplete.

TCRdb keeps only in-frame clones here, not all; method: immunoSEQ multiplex PCR. In the table there are 550,000 to 850,000 clones, about 74% of which are singletons. The sample taken for sequencing was memory CD4+ T cells sorted from blood. Subset here: CD45RA-negative fraction. The TCR was taken from a woman in her twenties or thirties in good health. V gene TRBV2 combines with J gene TRBJ1-1, with D possibly being TRBD1 (6 bases). CDR3 in amino acids: CASLQGSQPNTEAFF. The CDR3 nucleotides read TGTGCCAGTCTTCAGGGGTCTCAACCGAACACTGAAGCTTTCTTT.